The next 32 T cell receptor beta chains were all read from a single sample in a study of cytomegalovirus exposure and HLA in healthy donors. Primers for the PCR totalled 60 Vbeta and 13 Jbeta. Repertoires were generated with immunoSEQ multiplex PCR, while TCRdb's copy carries only in-frame clones and drops some. This table holds roughly 300,000 clones, roughly 90% found once. The sequencing sample was made of PBMCs. The receptors derive from a man aged 35-49 years in good health and CMV-seropositive.

V gene TRBV5-1 combines with J gene TRBJ2-1; no definite D call. The germline gives CDR1 SGHRS, CDR2 YFSETQ. CDR3 length: 16 amino acids. Trimming cost V 2 bases and J 0 bases, with 12 bases left between them. In DNA, the CDR3 is TGCGCCAGCAGCTTTCTCGATCGGAGCTCCTACAATGAGCAGTTCTTC. As protein: CASSFLDRSSYNEQFF.

The chain has TRBV27 and TRBJ2-3; 8 bases are shared with TRBD2. The CDR3 extends over 13 amino acids. Germline CDR1 is MNHEY and CDR2 is SMNVEV (reference sequence). V dropped 10 bases and J dropped 4; count of bases not matched to a gene: 7. The CDR3: CAISPGGPDTQYF. The CDR3 coding sequence is TGTGCCATCTCACCGGGAGGGCCAGATACGCAGTATTTT.

This clone was found once. The genes are TRBV18 and TRBJ1-5, with TRBD1 matching 7 bases. This CDR3 contains 16 residues. J gave up 1 base and V 3 bases, and 6 bases lay outside the gene matches. CDR1 is KGHSH and CDR2 is LQKENI in the germline V gene. The CDR3 protein is CASSPRGTVSNQPQHF. The DNA of the CDR3 is TGTGCCAGCTCACCGCGAGGGACAGTGAGCAATCAGCCCCAGCATTTT.

Details on this clone: Distinct nucleotide sequences in the sample also encode this CDR3. The chain is built from TRBV5-1 and TRBJ2-7, with 8 bases lining up with TRBD1. The CDR3 totals 14 residues. Germline-derived CDR1 and CDR2 are SGHRS and YFSETQ. V lost 4 bases and J lost 0; bases outside the gene matches: 3. The CDR3 sequence is CASSPGQGSYEQYF. The CDR3 DNA follows: TGCGCCAGCAGCCCCGGACAGGGCTCCTACGAGCAGTACTTC.

The chain employs TRBV7-3 and TRBJ2-2; possibly TRBD1 for D (6 bases). The V gene lost 5 bases and the J gene lost 4 bases, with 8 bases spanning the gap. CDR1 is SGHTA and CDR2 is FQGTGA in the germline V gene. The CDR3 loop spans 13 amino acids. The CDR3 DNA sequence: TGTGCCAGCAGCCAGGGGTCCACCGGGGAGCTGTTTTTT. This encodes CASSQGSTGELFF.

This chain connects TRBV27 to TRBJ1-5; 8 bases line up with TRBD1. The junction had 7 bases not matched to a gene; V was cut back by 6 bases and J by 0 bases. This CDR3 contains 16 residues. CDR1 is MNHEY and CDR2 is SMNVEV in the germline V gene (reference sequence). Written as DNA, the CDR3 is TGTGCCAGCAGACGGACAGGGCAGTATAGCAATCAGCCCCAGCATTTT. Residues: CASRRTGQYSNQPQHF.

The rearrangement links TRBV30 to TRBJ2-7, with TRBD1 identical over 12 bases. The CDR3 sequence is 15 residues long. Trimming at V came to 3 bases and at J to 7 bases, leaving 10 bases not matched to a gene. The germline gives CDR1 GTSNPN, CDR2 SVGIG (reference sequence). The CDR3 DNA sequence: TGTGCCTGGAGAAGGGGGACAGGGGGCTTACTTGAGCAGTACTTC. Its translation: CAWRRGTGGLLEQYF. Based on the CDR3 plus reference TRBV30 and TRBJ2-7, the full variable domain is SQTIHQWPATLVQPVGSPLSLECTVEGTSNPNLYWYRQAAGRGLQLLFYSVGIGQISSEVPQNLSASRPQDRQFILSSKKLLLSDSGFYLCAWRRGTGGLLEQYFGPGTRLTVT.

This chain connects TRBV4-2 to TRBJ1-5; 7 bases are a match to TRBD1. This CDR3 spans 13 amino acids. V lost 2 bases to trimming and J lost 7 bases; unmatched junction nucleotides: 2. Germline loops: CDR1 LGHNA, CDR2 YNFKEQ. The CDR3 DNA sequence: TGTGCCAGCAGCCAACTACAGGGGCAGCCCCAGCATTTT. Translated, it gives CASSQLQGQPQHF.

This clone is a singleton in its sample. V is TRBV28 and J is TRBJ2-5; D remains ambiguous. The CDR3 spans 11 residues. The germline V gene has CDR1 MDHEN and CDR2 SYDVKM. Trimming removed 5 bases from V and 5 bases from J, with 6 bases in between. CDR3 sequence (DNA): TGTGCCAGCAGTCGGTTGGAGACCCAGTACTTC. It specifies CASSRLETQYF.

V and J are TRBV28 and TRBJ2-7; D unclear. CDR1 is MDHEN and CDR2 is SYDVKM in the germline V gene. The V gene lost 6 bases and the J gene lost 0 bases, with 15 bases spanning the gap. This CDR3 is 15 amino acids long. CDR3 sequence: CASSSTDLTSYEQYF. The CDR3 nucleotides read TGTGCCAGCAGCTCCACAGATCTCACCTCCTACGAGCAGTACTTC.

Notes on this clone: The conserved phenylalanine or tryptophan normally closing the CDR3 is absent here, so this likely arose from a read error. The limits of the CDR3 on the DNA are not certain, so only TCRdb's listed CDR3 is given. V is TRBV12-2 and J is TRBJ1-4; the table gives TRBD1 as D, unverified against the DNA. TRBV12-2 is annotated as a pseudogene. With termini counted, the CDR3 has 11 amino acids. The CDR3 region is CASRLPGQGGI.

The chain has TRBV5-5 and TRBJ2-3, with 13 bases aligning to TRBD2. J was trimmed by 0 bases and V by 0 bases; bases with no gene match: 10. This CDR3 is built from 20 residues. The germline V gene encodes CDR1 SGHKS and CDR2 YYEKEE (reference sequence). The CDR3 DNA sequence: TGTGCCAGCAGCTTGGGCCCGGGACTAGCGGGACCGACTAGCACAGATACGCAGTATTTT. This translates into CASSLGPGLAGPTSTDTQYF.

This clone was found once. The chain has TRBV14 and TRBJ2-5; the match to TRBD1 covers 9 bases. The V and J ends lost 0 bases and 4 bases, in that order; junction bases with no gene match: 12. This CDR3 has 18 residues. In germline, CDR1 is SGHDN, CDR2 FVKESK. CDR3 protein: CASSQEGQGVVHGETQYF. The CDR3 region has the DNA TGTGCCAGCAGCCAAGAGGGACAGGGAGTCGTTCACGGAGAGACCCAGTACTTC.

This clone was observed once. This rearrangement joins TRBV27 to TRBJ2-1; D may be TRBD1 (7 bases). The length of the CDR3 is 16 residues. Germline-derived CDR1 and CDR2 are MNHEY and SMNVEV (reference sequence). Between the trimmed V and J ends, which lost 6 bases and 0 bases, there was a span of 15 bases. The CDR3 bases are TGTGCCAGCAGACGGACAGGACTACGCTCCTACAATGAGCAGTTCTTC. This gives the protein CASRRTGLRSYNEQFF.

This clone was observed a single time. Here the CDR3 reads CASSPGGTGIYEQYF. CDR3 DNA sequence: TGTGCCAGCAGTCCAGGCGGGACAGGGATCTACGAGCAGTACTTC. The V call is TRBV28, the J call TRBJ2-5, with TRBD1 matching 9 bases. The DNA end is a closer match to TRBJ2-7, so the J assignment may be wrong. Germline assignment: CDR1 MDHEN and CDR2 SYDVKM. The CDR3 sequence is 15 residues long.

The chain uses TRBV5-4 and TRBJ2-5, with 14 bases fitting TRBD2. V lost 2 bases to trimming and J lost 6 bases; unmatched junction nucleotides: 6. Germline V gene data show CDR1 as SGHNT and CDR2 as YYREEE (reference sequence). The CDR3 contains 16 residues. CDR3 protein: CASSFAGTSGSKTQYF. DNA for the CDR3: TGTGCCAGCAGCTTTGCCGGGACTAGCGGGAGTAAGACCCAGTACTTC.

The chain couples TRBV7-2 to TRBJ2-3, with TRBD2 matching 8 bases. The CDR3 extends over 15 amino acids. Trimming removed 3 bases from V and 5 bases from J; junction bases left unmatched: 7. CDR1 and CDR2 (germline): SGHTA, FQGNSA. Here the CDR3 reads CASSLHPLAGDTQYF. The DNA of the CDR3 is TGTGCCAGCAGCTTGCACCCCCTAGCGGGAGATACGCAGTATTTT.

The chain links TRBV11-3 to TRBJ2-5, with D unresolved. The germline CDR1 and CDR2 sequences are SGHNT and YENEEA. The CDR3 totals 14 residues. The ends were cut back, 1 base at V and 5 bases at J, with 11 bases in the middle. CDR3 DNA: TGTGCCAGCAGCTTAGGAGGCAGCCGGGAGACCCAGTACTTC. Translating it yields CASSLGGSRETQYF. Complete variable domain (other parts from reference TRBV11-3 and TRBJ2-5): EAGVVQSPRYKIIEKKQPVAFWCNPISGHNTLYWYLQNLGQGPELLIRYENEEAVDDSQLPKDRFSAERLKGVDSTLKIQPAELGDSAVYLCASSLGGSRETQYFGPGTRLLVL.

This chain links TRBV29-1 with TRBJ1-4; no reliable D call. Germline assignment: CDR1 SQVTM and CDR2 ANQGSEA. There are 10 residues in the CDR3. V gave up 4 bases and J gave up 6 bases, with 3 bases separating them. This CDR3 reads CSVADEKLFF. DNA of the CDR3: TGCAGCGTTGCCGATGAAAAACTGTTTTTT.

Details on this clone: Other DNA sequences in the sample encode the same CDR3. The CDR3, as DNA: TGTGCCAGTAGTATGGGGGGAAGCGCCTACGAGCAGTACTTC. Amino acids: CASSMGGSAYEQYF. The chain links TRBV19 to TRBJ2-7; a weak D match, TRBD2 (6 bases). The CDR3 totals 14 residues. Between the trimmed V and J ends, which lost 3 bases and 2 bases, there was a span of 11 bases. Germline V CDR1 and CDR2: LNHDA, SQIVND (reference sequence). Supplemented by reference TRBV19 and TRBJ2-7, the full variable domain reads DGGITQSPKYLFRKEGQNVTLSCEQNLNHDAMYWYRQDPGQGLRLIYYSQIVNDFQKGDIAEGYSVSREKKESFPLTVTSAQKNPTAFYLCASSMGGSAYEQYFGPGTRLTVT.

The chain is built from TRBV19 and TRBJ2-7; maybe TRBD2 (6 bases). CDR3 length: 13 residues. The germline gives CDR1 LNHDA, CDR2 SQIVND (reference sequence). Trimming left V 5 bases short and J 6 bases short, with 14 bases between. The chain's CDR3 is CASSGNQGGEQYF. DNA for the CDR3: TGTGCCAGTAGTGGAAACCAGGGAGGCGAGCAGTACTTC.

This clone was seen just once. V and J are TRBV19 and TRBJ2-7; TRBD1 agrees at 7 bases. The CDR3 sequence is 14 residues long. Trimming took 5 bases from V and 3 from J; bases not matched to a gene: 7. Germline loops: CDR1 LNHDA, CDR2 SQIVND (reference sequence). CDR3 residues: CASSPWTGGYEQYF. In DNA, the CDR3 is TGTGCCAGTAGTCCCTGGACAGGTGGCTACGAGCAGTACTTC. Full variable domain (outside the CDR3, taken from reference TRBV19 and TRBJ2-7): DGGITQSPKYLFRKEGQNVTLSCEQNLNHDAMYWYRQDPGQGLRLIYYSQIVNDFQKGDIAEGYSVSREKKESFPLTVTSAQKNPTAFYLCASSPWTGGYEQYFGPGTRLTVT.

The rearrangement links TRBV11-3 to TRBJ1-1; 7 bases are shared with TRBD1. Germline-derived CDR1 and CDR2 are SGHNT and YENEEA. The CDR3 has 16 residues. V shed 5 bases, J shed 8 bases, and the junction held 17 bases outside the gene matches. CDR3 nucleotide sequence: TGTGCCAGCAGCCCCGGGACAGCAAGGGGAGCGATGGAAGCTTTCTTT. Translating gives CASSPGTARGAMEAFF.

This rearrangement joins TRBV25-1 to TRBJ2-1; 11 nucleotides align to TRBD2. Germline loops: CDR1 MGHDK, CDR2 SYGVNS. V lost 7 bases, J lost 6 bases, and 11 bases stayed unmatched. CDR3 length: 16 amino acids. DNA for the CDR3: TGTGCCAGCACCCCAATTGCACTAGCGGGAGCCAATGAGCAGTTCTTC. Translating gives CASTPIALAGANEQFF.

For the CDR3, the DNA is TGTGCCAGCAGTGTGACAGCGCTAAATGAAAAACTGTTTTTT. It yields the protein CASSVTALNEKLFF. The chain uses TRBV28 and TRBJ1-4, with D maybe TRBD1 (5 bases). In germline, CDR1 is MDHEN, CDR2 SYDVKM. This CDR3 comprises 14 residues. V shed 5 bases and J shed 5 bases, with 12 bases lying between them.

The CDR3 nucleotides read TGTGCCAGCAGTTTATTCAAGAGAGGAGGACTAGCGGCCAATGAGCAGTTCTTC. Protein product: CASSLFKRGGLAANEQFF. The genes are TRBV27 and TRBJ2-1; 10 bases are shared with TRBD2. Germline lookup yields CDR1 MNHEY and CDR2 SMNVEV (reference sequence). After removal of 1 base from V and 6 bases from J, the junction contained 12 bases not matched to a gene. The CDR3 consists of 18 residues.

This chain links TRBV10-3 with TRBJ2-1, with 12 bases identical to TRBD2. V gave up 3 bases and J gave up 4 bases; unmatched junction bases: 4. Germline values: CDR1 ENHRY, CDR2 SYGVKD. The CDR3 sequence is 16 residues long. The CDR3 is CAISESTSGSYNEQFF. In DNA form, the CDR3 reads TGTGCCATCAGTGAATCGACTAGCGGGAGTTACAATGAGCAGTTCTTC.

The V gene is TRBV2, the J gene TRBJ2-7; 14 positions agree with TRBD2. This CDR3 comprises 15 residues. V was pared by 4 bases and J by 5 bases, with 4 bases of the junction left unmatched. The germline CDR1 and CDR2 sequences are SNHLY and FYNNEI. The CDR3 sequence: CASSGRLAGGDEQYF. The CDR3, as DNA: TGTGCCAGCAGTGGACGACTAGCGGGAGGGGACGAGCAGTACTTC. The full variable domain, in which reference TRBV2 and TRBJ2-7 provide the parts outside the CDR3, is EPEVTQTPSHQVTQMGQEVILRCVPISNHLYFYWYRQILGQKVEFLVSFYNNEISEKSEIFDDQFSVERPDGSNFTLKIRSTKLEDSAMYFCASSGRLAGGDEQYFGPGTRLTVT.

The chain employs TRBV5-1 and TRBJ2-7, with TRBD2 matching over 7 bases. V shed 2 bases and J 0 bases; nucleotides not matched to a gene: 5. The CDR3 is 15 amino acids. Looked up from germline, CDR1 is SGHRS and CDR2 is YFSETQ. CDR3 sequence: CASSFASGISYEQYF. In DNA, the CDR3 is TGCGCCAGCAGCTTCGCTAGCGGAATCTCCTACGAGCAGTACTTC.

A single count supports this clone. V usage is TRBV11-3 and J usage is TRBJ1-1; 8 bases match TRBD1. The V and J ends lost 6 bases and 8 bases, in that order; junction bases with no gene match: 8. The germline CDR1 and CDR2 sequences are SGHNT and YENEEA. CDR3 length equals 13 residues. The CDR3 DNA is TGTGCCAGCAGTTATAGGGGACAGGCAGAAGCTTTCTTT. This codes for CASSYRGQAEAFF.

The V and J genes are TRBV7-8 and TRBJ1-5; 7 nucleotides line up with TRBD1. The CDR3 has 14 amino acids. The V segment lost 5 bases and the J segment 6 bases; nucleotides outside the gene matches: 7. From germline, CDR1 is SGHVS and CDR2 FQNEAQ. CDR3 in amino acids: CASSRTGRTQPQHF. The CDR3, as DNA: TGTGCCAGCAGCCGGACAGGACGGACTCAGCCCCAGCATTTT.

A few counts support this clone. The chain uses TRBV4-1 and TRBJ2-2; weak D call: TRBD1 (5 bases). The germline V and J ends were trimmed by 6 bases and 1 base, with 9 bases remaining between them. The germline gives CDR1 MGHRA, CDR2 YSYEKL. This CDR3 has 14 residues. CDR3 in amino acids: CASRHQGNTGELFF. CDR3 in DNA: TGCGCCAGCAGGCATCAGGGGAACACCGGGGAGCTGTTTTTT.